The source of this T cell receptor (beta chain) is a study of response to subunit inactivated influenza vaccine. This clonotype was observed a handful of times. CDR1 and CDR2 from the germline V gene are DFQATT and SNEGSKA (reference sequence). The V end was cut by 5 bases, the J end by 7 bases, with 12 bases between. CDR3 length: 13 amino acids. One entry per CDR3 protein, called by TCRdb with MiXCR from the RT-PCR reads. The sample lists 500,000 to 600,000 distinct CDR3 sequences; about 12% were seen once. This receptor was taken from a man aged 45-65 years who received an inactivated influenza vaccine. Material: PBMCs from blood, obtained on the day of vaccination. V usage is TRBV20-1 and J usage is TRBJ1-6; D might be TRBD1 (5 bases). The CDR3, as DNA: TGCAGTGCTCGAAGCGAGGGGAATTCACCCCTCCACTTT. Amino acids: CSARSEGNSPLHF.